The present TCR beta chain was sequenced within a study of tumor-infiltrating lymphocytes in primary liver carcinoma. TCR beta cDNA came from 400 to 500 ng total RNA, primed with a constant-region primer. Each TCR beta library was derived from three nested multiplex PCR rounds that employed slightly modified ARM-PCR. TRBV1-TRBV30 forward primers paired with a C-beta reverse primer drove the first two PCR rounds, roughly 10 cycles each. Using its own MiXCR run on the multiplex PCR reads, TCRdb lists one record per CDR3 protein. The top ten clones hold about 6.1% of a sample with about 350,000 distinct CDR3 sequences, 65% of them seen once. Blood RNA originated from unsorted whole blood, with germline DNA additionally extracted. Germline assignment: CDR1 SGHAT and CDR2 FQNNGV. The CDR3 has 14 amino acids.

This chain links TRBV11-2 with TRBJ2-7; D possibly corresponds to TRBD2 (6 bases). The specimen was peripheral blood. The sequence came from a middle-aged man with primary liver carcinoma and hepatitis B virus infection. The DNA for the CDR3 is TGTGTCGGCAGTTTTACTAGCAGATCCTACGAGCAGTACTTC. This translates into CVGSFTSRSYEQYF.